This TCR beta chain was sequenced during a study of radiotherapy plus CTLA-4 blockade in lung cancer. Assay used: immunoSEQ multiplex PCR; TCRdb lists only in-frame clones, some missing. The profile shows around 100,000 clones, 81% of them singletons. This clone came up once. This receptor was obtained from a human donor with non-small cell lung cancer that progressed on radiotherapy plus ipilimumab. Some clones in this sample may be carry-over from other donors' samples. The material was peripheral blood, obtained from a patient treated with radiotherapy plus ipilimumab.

CDR3 nucleotides: TGTGCCAGCTCACCACTCCGGGACAGGGCCAGCGAGCAGTACTTC. Translated: CASSPLRDRASEQYF. This chain links TRBV18 with TRBJ2-7; 9 bases map to TRBD1. There are 15 residues in the CDR3. Per germline, CDR1 KGHSH and CDR2 LQKENI. The ends lost 1 base at V and 6 bases at J; junction bases unmatched: 7.